The clone carrying this T cell receptor beta chain was counted once. Its specificity is unknown. The data derive from a study of T cell responses to AZD1222 COVID-19 vaccine. Overall study context: Pooled in the analysis were second doses at about 4 or about 12 weeks. Regarding the study as a whole: Spike-specific TCR depth and breadth grew after two AZD1222 doses. CD4 TCRs associated with vaccination spanned spike, dominating at 160-218 and 743-854.

Generated by immunoSEQ multiplex PCR, the TCRdb table keeps only in-frame clones and is missing some. The repertoire consists of more than 100,000 clones, with 93% occurring once and the leading ten covering roughly 5.9%. V lost 8 bases, J lost 2 bases, and 2 bases stayed unmatched. The length of the CDR3 is 13 residues. From germline, CDR1 is MNHEY and CDR2 SVGAGI. The sequence derives from an adult in good health. The chain uses TRBV6-5 and TRBJ2-7; 11 bases align to TRBD1. The sample here was peripheral blood, taken on day 0 of AZD1222 vaccination. This CDR3 is CASGTGGPYEQYF. CDR3 DNA sequence: TGTGCCAGCGGGACAGGGGGACCCTACGAGCAGTACTTC.